These T cell receptor beta chains were read from a single sample in a study of shared clonotypes between healthy human individuals. Produced via immunoSEQ multiplex PCR; TCRdb's table is partial and in-frame only. The sample includes 2,500,000 or so clones, just under 95% of them seen just once. Sequencing was carried out using naive CD4+ T cells from PBMCs. The source is a man between 18 and 29 years old in good health. Some clones in this sample may be carry-over from other donors' samples. Both conserved end residues are part of each CDR3. A D gene is named only where the DNA matches it firmly. Clone size is shown for a subset of rows, as once, few, many or a class of expanded clone.

>.|TRBD1|TRBJ2-7|TRBV10-3
CAISRKDRDLYEQYF
TGTGCCATCAGTCGTAAGGACAGGGACTTATACGAGCAGTACTTC
>few|.|TRBJ2-1|TRBV10-1
CASSGGLLYNEQFF
TGCGCCAGCAGTGGGGGTCTTCTCTACAATGAGCAGTTCTTC
>once|.|TRBJ2-7|TRBV28
CASSSPGGGAYEQYF
TGTGCCAGCAGTTCGCCCGGGGGAGGAGCCTACGAGCAGTACTTC
>.|TRBD1|TRBJ2-7|TRBV5-8
CASSPLGGQGVLEQYF
TGTGCCAGCAGCCCTCTGGGGGGACAGGGAGTCCTCGAGCAGTACTTC
>.|.|TRBJ1-5|TRBV7-6
CACGRDQPQHF
TGTGCCTGCGGAAGGGACCAGCCCCAGCATTTT
>.|.|TRBJ2-2|TRBV27
CASSSLTPGELFF
TGTGCCAGCAGTTCCCTTACCCCCGGGGAGCTGTTTTTT
>.|TRBD2|TRBJ2-3|TRBV5-1
CASSIRTSGSTDTQYF
TGCGCCAGCAGCATCCGGACTAGCGGGAGCACAGATACGCAGTATTTT
>.|TRBD1|TRBJ2-1|TRBV25-1
CASRRTGVGEQFF
TGTGCCAGCAGGAGGACAGGGGTGGGTGAGCAGTTCTTC
>.|.|TRBJ1-5|TRBV6-6
CASSPSGTQNQPQHF
TGTGCCAGCAGTCCGAGCGGGACACAGAATCAGCCCCAGCATTTT
>.|TRBD1|TRBJ2-7|TRBV6-1
CASRGTGGGYEQYF
TGTGCCAGCAGAGGGACAGGGGGGGGGTACGAGCAGTACTTC
>.|.|TRBJ2-7|TRBV29-1
CSVAGTSSYEQYF
TGCAGCGTTGCCGGGACAAGCTCCTACGAGCAGTACTTC
>.|TRBD2|TRBJ2-7|TRBV6-6
CASSYLGLGGEQYF
TGTGCCAGCAGTTACCTGGGACTAGGCGGCGAGCAGTACTTC
>.|.|TRBJ2-7|TRBV27
CASGRGSAGYYEQYF
TGTGCCAGCGGACGCGGTAGTGCAGGGTACTACGAGCAGTACTTC
>.|TRBD1|TRBJ1-6|TRBV2
CASSQGESSPLHF
TGTGCCAGCAGTCAGGGGGAGAGTTCACCCCTCCACTTT
>.|.|TRBJ2-1|TRBV18
CASSPRAHISVSSYNEQFF
TGTGCCAGCTCACCGAGGGCGCACATTAGCGTAAGCTCCTACAATGAGCAGTTCTTC
>.|TRBD2|TRBJ2-3|TRBV28
CGARASGRTDTQYF
TGTGGCGCCAGGGCTAGCGGGCGCACAGATACGCAGTATTTT
>.|TRBD1|TRBJ1-2|TRBV30
CAWSTGTGDGYTF
TGTGCCTGGAGTACCGGGACAGGGGATGGCTACACCTTC
>.|.|TRBJ1-4|TRBV28
CASRPYTGRHEKLFF
TGTGCCAGCAGACCGTATACAGGGAGGCATGAAAAACTGTTTTTT
>.|.|TRBJ1-2|TRBV29-1
CSVDHNYGYTF
TGCAGCGTTGATCATAACTATGGCTACACCTTC
>.|.|TRBJ2-7|TRBV30
CAWTTGGRQYF
TGTGCCTGGACCACCGGAGGGAGGCAGTACTTC
>few|.|TRBJ1-1|TRBV14
CASRDSGTTEAFF
TGTGCCAGCAGGGACTCGGGGACCACTGAAGCTTTCTTT
>.|.|TRBJ2-7|TRBV6-5
CASSYSGTGVTYEQYF
TGTGCCAGCAGTTACTCCGGGACTGGGGTAACCTACGAGCAGTACTTC
>.|.|TRBJ2-4|TRBV18
CASSLWSGNIQYF
TGTGCCAGCTCACTGTGGTCTGGAAACATTCAGTACTTC
>once|.|TRBJ2-1|TRBV5-1
CASSSEGTQVFF
TGCGCCAGCAGCAGCGAAGGGACCCAGGTGTTCTTC
>few|.|TRBJ1-3|TRBV6-4
CASSDSAEGNTIYF
TGTGCCAGCAGTGACTCGGCAGAAGGAAACACCATATATTTT
>.|TRBD2|TRBJ2-5|TRBV6-5
CASSTSGKKTQYF
TGTGCCAGCTCGACTAGCGGGAAAAAGACCCAGTACTTC
>.|TRBD2|TRBJ2-3|TRBV4-2
CASSQLAGGVTDTQYF
TGTGCCAGCAGTCAACTAGCGGGAGGGGTCACAGATACGCAGTATTTT
>.|.|TRBJ1-4|TRBV19
CASSTTQGREKLFF
TGTGCCAGTAGTACGACACAGGGCCGCGAAAAACTGTTTTTT
>.|.|TRBJ2-7|TRBV5-1
CASFRNPGGQGIEQYF
TGCGCCAGTTTTCGAAATCCCGGGGGGCAAGGGATCGAGCAGTACTTC
>.|TRBD1|TRBJ1-2|TRBV9
CASSVAGGGYGYTF
TGTGCCAGCAGCGTAGCAGGGGGCGGGTATGGCTACACCTTC
>.|.|TRBJ2-3|TRBV7-3
CASSPKVRESTDTQYF
TGTGCCAGCAGCCCAAAAGTTAGGGAAAGCACAGATACGCAGTATTTT
>once|TRBD1|TRBJ1-2|TRBV6-5
CASSYSPGQASYGYTF
TGTGCCAGCAGTTACAGCCCGGGACAGGCCTCCTATGGCTACACCTTC
>.|.|TRBJ1-4|TRBV28
CASSPGRTTATNEKLFF
TGTGCCAGCAGTCCCGGACGGACCACGGCAACTAATGAAAAACTGTTTTTT
>.|TRBD1|TRBJ2-5|TRBV29-1
CSALTNRGPETQYF
TGCAGCGCGCTGACAAACAGGGGGCCGGAGACCCAGTACTTC
>.|.|TRBJ2-7|TRBV28
CASRLRGLTYEQYF
TGTGCCAGCAGACTCCGGGGCCTAACCTACGAGCAGTACTTC
>.|.|TRBJ2-1|TRBV9
CASSVSGQAAGNEQFF
TGTGCCAGCAGCGTATCCGGCCAGGCGGCGGGCAATGAGCAGTTCTTC
>.|.|TRBJ1-1|TRBV14
CASSQDLASAFF
TGTGCCAGCAGCCAAGATTTGGCATCAGCTTTCTTT
>once|TRBD2|TRBJ2-1|TRBV11-2
CASRSAGGYNEQFF
TGTGCCAGCCGTTCTGCGGGAGGATACAATGAGCAGTTCTTC
>few|.|TRBJ2-5|TRBV6-6
CASSYSRVEETQYF
TGTGCCAGCAGTTATTCTCGGGTTGAAGAGACCCAGTACTTC
>.|.|TRBJ2-7|TRBV5-4
CASSLVGQGSSYEQYF
TGTGCCAGCAGCTTAGTTGGGCAGGGGAGCTCCTACGAGCAGTACTTC
>.|.|TRBJ2-6|TRBV4-2
CASSQEGAGANVLTF
TGTGCCAGCAGCCAAGAAGGGGCTGGGGCCAACGTCCTGACTTTC
>.|TRBD2|TRBJ2-4|TRBV7-2
CASSSGLAGGRRYF
TGTGCCAGCAGCTCCGGACTAGCGGGAGGACGGCGGTACTTC
>.|.|TRBJ2-7|TRBV30
CAWIWGPLSYEQYF
TGTGCCTGGATCTGGGGTCCCCTCTCCTACGAGCAGTACTTC
>.|.|TRBJ2-2|TRBV28
CASSLPGGANTGELFF
TGTGCCAGCAGTCTGCCGGGGGGCGCGAACACCGGGGAGCTGTTTTTT
>.|.|TRBJ1-4|TRBV10-3
CAISQEGAANEKLFF
TGTGCCATCAGTCAGGAAGGGGCGGCTAATGAAAAACTGTTTTTT
>.|.|TRBJ2-1|TRBV7-9
CASSMDWDAQRQFF
TGTGCCAGCAGCATGGACTGGGACGCCCAGCGGCAGTTCTTC
>.|.|TRBJ2-5|TRBV27
CASSLSGTPGYETQYF
TGTGCCAGCAGTTTATCGGGCACGCCCGGGTACGAGACCCAGTACTTC
>.|.|TRBJ2-3|TRBV29-1
CSVRTDTQYF
TGCAGCGTTCGCACAGATACGCAGTATTTT
>.|.|TRBJ2-5|TRBV5-1
CASSPGTARGPETQYF
TGCGCCAGCAGCCCCGGGACGGCTAGGGGTCCAGAGACCCAGTACTTC